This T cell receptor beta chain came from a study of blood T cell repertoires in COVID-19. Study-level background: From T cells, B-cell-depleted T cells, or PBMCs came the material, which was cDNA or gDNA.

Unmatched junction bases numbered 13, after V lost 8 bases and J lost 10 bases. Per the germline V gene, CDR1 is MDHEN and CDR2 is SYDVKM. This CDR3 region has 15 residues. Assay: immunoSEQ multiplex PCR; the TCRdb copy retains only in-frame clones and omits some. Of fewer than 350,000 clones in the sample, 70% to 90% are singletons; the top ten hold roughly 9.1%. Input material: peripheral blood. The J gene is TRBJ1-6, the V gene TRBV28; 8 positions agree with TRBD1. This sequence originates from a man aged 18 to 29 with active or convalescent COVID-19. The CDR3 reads CASSFSQGALSPLHF. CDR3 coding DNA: TGTGCCAGCTCGTTTTCTCAGGGGGCCTTATCACCCCTCCACTTT.